This TCR beta chain was profiled in a study of CD8 T cells in Susac syndrome. The study sequenced TCR beta in blood CD8+ and CD4+ T cells. The multiple sclerosis control group comprised treatment-naive patients with stable or active relapsing-remitting disease. FACS enriched CD8+ TEMRA cells, while bulk CD8+ and CD4+ were negatively isolated. Between the trimmed V and J ends, which lost 1 base and 5 bases, there was a span of 9 bases. The CDR3 has 13 residues. Germline-derived CDR1 and CDR2 are SGHRS and YFSETQ. It was with random hexamers that about 0.45 to 1 ug RNA was reverse transcribed. The amplification used immunoSEQ multiplex PCR on TCR beta CDR3; it spanned 54 Vbeta and 13 Jbeta. TCRdb re-derived calls from the immunoSEQ multiplex PCR reads in MiXCR, one entry per CDR3 protein. This table has about 280,000 distinct CDR3 sequences, roughly 84% appearing once.

V gene TRBV5-1 combines with J gene TRBJ1-1, with D unclear. The receptor's source is a human donor with multiple sclerosis. Material: CD8+ T cells from PBMCs. This chain's CDR3 is CASSLWSRTEAFF. In DNA form, the CDR3 reads TGCGCCAGCAGCTTGTGGTCACGGACTGAAGCTTTCTTT.